The source of this T cell receptor beta chain is a study of blood T cell repertoires in COVID-19. Study as a whole: COVID-19 samples collected from the United States, Italy and Spain covered acute and convalescent phases. T cells, B-cell-depleted T cells, or PBMCs provided the cDNA or gDNA that served as material.

Authors' processing steps: How many nucleated cells were present was estimated from reference gene primer amplification. Sequenced by immunoSEQ multiplex PCR; TCRdb stores in-frame clones only, minus some. That table furnishes V, J and clone size, whereas the DNA furnished D and trimming. The repertoire holds about 23,000 clones, with 90% to 95% as singletons. Trimming took off 8 bases at V and 4 bases at J, with 15 bases between the two ends. Germline-derived CDR1 and CDR2 are SGHKS and YYEKEE (reference sequence). The CDR3 has 13 amino acids. This sequence originates from a woman aged 45-60 years with active COVID-19. The chain joins TRBV5-5 to TRBJ2-5; D gene unclear. The sample was peripheral blood. In nucleotides, the CDR3 is TGTGCCAGTCGATCTCCGGGTGGAGAGACCCAGTACTTC. Translating it yields CASRSPGGETQYF.